The TCR beta chain described here comes from a study of cytomegalovirus exposure and HLA in healthy donors. Study background: A previous analysis identified 95 million to 130 million unique TCR beta sequences derived from some 200 million T cells.

After removal of 7 bases from V and 2 bases from J, the junction contained 7 bases not matched to a gene. Germline CDR1 MNHNS, CDR2 SASEGT. The CDR3 is made up of 15 amino acids. 60 Vbeta and 13 Jbeta primers were used in PCR. Only in-frame clones appear in the TCRdb table, and some are missing; sequencing was by immunoSEQ multiplex PCR. The sample includes roughly 150,000 clones, just under 70% seen only once; the top ten take more than 4%. Whole-study results and caveats: When a later analysis compared HLA-associated TCR beta chains with equally common others, the HLA-associated chains turned out to be more clonally expanded and to have lower generation probabilities. With further analysis later on, most CMV-associated TCR beta chains appeared HLA-restricted. A later analysis linked roughly 17,000 TCR beta sequences to HLA alleles at 0.05 false discovery rate.

In the case of this clone: The target antigen is unknown.

The genes are TRBV6-1 and TRBJ2-1; TRBD2 matches at 8 bases. The sample comprised PBMCs. The sequence was collected from a man aged 55-75 years in good health and CMV-seronegative. The CDR3 DNA reads TGTGCCAGCACCTCACTAGCGGAGCCCTACAATGAGCAGTTCTTC. Its translation: CASTSLAEPYNEQFF.